The clone carrying this T cell receptor beta chain was counted a few times. TCRdb reprocessed the RACE reads with MiXCR, giving one entry per CDR3 protein. The table shows 90,000 to 110,000 distinct CDR3 sequences, with around 34% occurring only once. As for time point: patch test 3, about 24 weeks after DPC sensitization. Treatment reported: therapeutic diphenylcyclopropenone sensitization with weekly scalp DPC. The source of the sample is a study of human T cells and chemical hapten exposure. Study as a whole: On about 2 cm by about 2 cm of upper inner arm skin, sensitization was performed with 2% DPC. Diphenylcyclopropenone was applied weekly to patients' scalps across the approximately 25-week study. Variability of per-sample TCR yields stemmed mainly from small differences in pooled library volume.

Germline loops: CDR1 SGHDT, CDR2 YYEEEE. The CDR3 is made up of 16 amino acids. Trimming shortened V by 4 bases and J by 2 bases, and 15 bases separated the two germline ends. The J gene is TRBJ2-2, the V gene TRBV5-6, with a possible D match to TRBD1 (5 bases). This clonotype was sampled from a man aged 40-55 years with alopecia areata. Some clones in this sample may be carry-over from other donors' samples. Sequences were derived from whole blood, sampled in connection with sensitization to the hapten diphenylcyclopropenone (DPC). CDR3 in DNA: TGTGCCAGCAGCCCGGAGTTCCAGGGAAACACCGGGGAGCTGTTTTTT. Translation: CASSPEFQGNTGELFF.